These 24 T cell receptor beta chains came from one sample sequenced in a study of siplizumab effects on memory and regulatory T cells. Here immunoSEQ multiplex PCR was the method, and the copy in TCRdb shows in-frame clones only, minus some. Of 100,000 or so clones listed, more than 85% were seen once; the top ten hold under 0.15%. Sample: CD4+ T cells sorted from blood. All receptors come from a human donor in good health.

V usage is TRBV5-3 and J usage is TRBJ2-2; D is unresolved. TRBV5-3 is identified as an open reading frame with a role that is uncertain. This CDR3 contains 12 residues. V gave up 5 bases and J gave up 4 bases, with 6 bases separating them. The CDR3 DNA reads TGTGCCAGAAGGGATAGCACCGGGGAGCTGTTTTTT. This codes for CARRDSTGELFF.

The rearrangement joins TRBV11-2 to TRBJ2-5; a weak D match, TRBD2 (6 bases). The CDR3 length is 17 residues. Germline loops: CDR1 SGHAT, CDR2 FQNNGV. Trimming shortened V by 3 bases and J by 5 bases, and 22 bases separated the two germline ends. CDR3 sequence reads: CASSFSSPLARMETQYF. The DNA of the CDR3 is TGTGCCAGCAGCTTTTCGTCGCCGCTAGCGAGGATGGAGACCCAGTACTTC.

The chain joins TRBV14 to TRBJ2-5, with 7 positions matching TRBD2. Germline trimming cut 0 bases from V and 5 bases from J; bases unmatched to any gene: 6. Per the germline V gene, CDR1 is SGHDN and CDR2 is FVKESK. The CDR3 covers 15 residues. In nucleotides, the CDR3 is TGTGCCAGCAGCCAAGATGGGAGGGGTCGGGAGACCCAGTACTTC. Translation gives CASSQDGRGRETQYF.

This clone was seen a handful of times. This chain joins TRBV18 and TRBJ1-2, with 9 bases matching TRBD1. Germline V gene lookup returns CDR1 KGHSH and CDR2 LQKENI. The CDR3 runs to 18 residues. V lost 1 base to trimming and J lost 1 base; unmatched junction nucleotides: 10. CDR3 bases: TGTGCCAGCTCACCACTTTCCCCGCCGGGACAGGGTAACTATGGCTACACCTTC. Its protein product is CASSPLSPPGQGNYGYTF.

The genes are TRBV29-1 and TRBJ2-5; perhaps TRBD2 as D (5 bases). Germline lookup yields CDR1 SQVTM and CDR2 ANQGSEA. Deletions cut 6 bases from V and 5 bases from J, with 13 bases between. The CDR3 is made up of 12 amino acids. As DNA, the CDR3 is TGCAGCGTCAGACGGGAAACCGAGACCCAGTACTTC. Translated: CSVRRETETQYF.

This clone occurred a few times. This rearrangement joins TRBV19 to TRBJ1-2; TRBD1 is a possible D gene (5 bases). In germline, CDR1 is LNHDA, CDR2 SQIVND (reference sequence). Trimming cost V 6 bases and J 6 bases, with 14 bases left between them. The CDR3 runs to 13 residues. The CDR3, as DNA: TGTGCCAGTAGCCTCCTTGGGGGAAATGGCTACACCTTC. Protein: CASSLLGGNGYTF.

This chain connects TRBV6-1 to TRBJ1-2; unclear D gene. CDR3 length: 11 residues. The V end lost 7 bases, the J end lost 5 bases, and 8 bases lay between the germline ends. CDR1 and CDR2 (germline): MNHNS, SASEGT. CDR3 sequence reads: CASMSGYGYTF. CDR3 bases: TGTGCCAGCATGAGCGGGTATGGCTACACCTTC.

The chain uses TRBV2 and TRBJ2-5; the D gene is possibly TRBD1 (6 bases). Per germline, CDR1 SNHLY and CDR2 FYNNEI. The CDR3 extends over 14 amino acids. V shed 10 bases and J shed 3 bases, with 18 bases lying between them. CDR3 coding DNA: TGTGCCACCGCGCGGACAGAAAAAAAAGAGACCCAGTACTTC. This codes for CATARTEKKETQYF. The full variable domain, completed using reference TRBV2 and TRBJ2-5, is EPEVTQTPSHQVTQMGQEVILRCVPISNHLYFYWYRQILGQKVEFLVSFYNNEISEKSEIFDDQFSVERPDGSNFTLKIRSTKLEDSAMYFCATARTEKKETQYFGPGTRLLVL.

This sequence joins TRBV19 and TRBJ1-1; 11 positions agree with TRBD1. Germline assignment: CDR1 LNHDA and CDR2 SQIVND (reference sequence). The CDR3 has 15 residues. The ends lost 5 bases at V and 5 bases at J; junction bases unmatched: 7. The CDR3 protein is CASSSRTGGATEAFF. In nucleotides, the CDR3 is TGTGCCAGTAGTTCCCGGACAGGGGGCGCGACTGAAGCTTTCTTT.

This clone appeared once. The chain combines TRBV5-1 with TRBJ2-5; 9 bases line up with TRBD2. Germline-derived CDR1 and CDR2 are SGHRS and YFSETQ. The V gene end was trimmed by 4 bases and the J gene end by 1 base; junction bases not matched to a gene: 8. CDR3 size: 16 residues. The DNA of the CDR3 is TGCGCCAGCAGCCCCGGGGGCGGGGGGGTCCAAGAGACCCAGTACTTC. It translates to CASSPGGGGVQETQYF.

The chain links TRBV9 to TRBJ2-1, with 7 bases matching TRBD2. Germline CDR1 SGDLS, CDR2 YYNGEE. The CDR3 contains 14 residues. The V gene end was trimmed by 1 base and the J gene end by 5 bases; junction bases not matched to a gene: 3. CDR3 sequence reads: CASSVLGGNNEQFF. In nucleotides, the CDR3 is TGTGCCAGCAGCGTACTCGGGGGGAACAATGAGCAGTTCTTC.

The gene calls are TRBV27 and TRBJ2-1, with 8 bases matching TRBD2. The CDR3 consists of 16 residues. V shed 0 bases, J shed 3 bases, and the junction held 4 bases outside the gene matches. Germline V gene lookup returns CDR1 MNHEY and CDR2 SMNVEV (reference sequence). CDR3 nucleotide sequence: TGTGCCAGCAGTTTATCACGGGGGGGTATCTACAATGAGCAGTTCTTC. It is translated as CASSLSRGGIYNEQFF.

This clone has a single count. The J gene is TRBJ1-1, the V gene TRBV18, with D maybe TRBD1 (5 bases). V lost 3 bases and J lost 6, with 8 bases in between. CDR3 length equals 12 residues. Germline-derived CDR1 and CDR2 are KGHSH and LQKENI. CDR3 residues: CASSPGVAEAFF. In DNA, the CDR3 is TGTGCCAGCTCACCGGGGGTGGCTGAAGCTTTCTTT.

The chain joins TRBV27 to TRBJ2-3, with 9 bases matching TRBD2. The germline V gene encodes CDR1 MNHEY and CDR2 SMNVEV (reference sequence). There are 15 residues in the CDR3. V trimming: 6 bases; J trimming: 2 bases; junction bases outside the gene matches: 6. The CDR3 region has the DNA TGTGCCAGCAGGTTTGCGGGGGGGAACACAGATACGCAGTATTTT. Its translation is CASRFAGGNTDTQYF.

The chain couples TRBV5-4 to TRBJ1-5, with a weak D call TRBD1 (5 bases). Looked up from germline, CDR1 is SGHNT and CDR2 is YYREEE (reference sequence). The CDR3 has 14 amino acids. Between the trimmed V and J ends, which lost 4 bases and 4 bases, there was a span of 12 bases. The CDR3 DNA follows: TGTGCCAGCAGCAGCGACACAGGTAATCAGCCCCAGCATTTT. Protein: CASSSDTGNQPQHF. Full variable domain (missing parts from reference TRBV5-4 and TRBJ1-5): ETGVTQSPTHLIKTRGQQVTLRCSSQSGHNTVSWYQQALGQGPQFIFQYYREEENGRGNFPPRFSGLQFPNYSSELNVNALELDDSALYLCASSSDTGNQPQHFGDGTRLSIL.

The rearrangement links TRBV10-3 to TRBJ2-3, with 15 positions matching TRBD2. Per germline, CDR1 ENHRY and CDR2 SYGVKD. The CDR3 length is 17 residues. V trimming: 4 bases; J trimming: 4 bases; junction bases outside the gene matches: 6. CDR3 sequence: CAISARTSGGESDTQYF. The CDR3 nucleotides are TGTGCCATCAGTGCTCGGACTAGCGGGGGGGAATCAGATACGCAGTATTTT.

DNA for the CDR3: TGCGCCAGCAGCCAAGAAAACAGGAGTAATCAGCCCCAGCATTTT. Protein sequence: CASSQENRSNQPQHF. The chain employs TRBV4-3 and TRBJ1-5; tentatively, D is TRBD1 (5 bases). V was shortened by 0 bases and J by 4 bases, with 10 bases between the two germline ends. CDR1 is LGHNA, CDR2 YSLEER, per germline. CDR3 length equals 15 residues.

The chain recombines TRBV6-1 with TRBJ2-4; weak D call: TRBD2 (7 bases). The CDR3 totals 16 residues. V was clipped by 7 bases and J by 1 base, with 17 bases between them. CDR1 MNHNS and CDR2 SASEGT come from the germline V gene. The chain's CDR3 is CASNEGGLGAKNIQYF. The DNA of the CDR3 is TGTGCCAGCAATGAGGGGGGGCTCGGGGCCAAAAACATTCAGTACTTC.

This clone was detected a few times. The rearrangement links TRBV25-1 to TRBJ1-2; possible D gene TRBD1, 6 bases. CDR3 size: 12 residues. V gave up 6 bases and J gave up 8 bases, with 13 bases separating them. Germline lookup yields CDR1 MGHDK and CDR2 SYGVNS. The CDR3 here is CASSSGQHGYTF. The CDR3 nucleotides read TGTGCCAGCAGCTCAGGACAGCACGGCTACACCTTC.

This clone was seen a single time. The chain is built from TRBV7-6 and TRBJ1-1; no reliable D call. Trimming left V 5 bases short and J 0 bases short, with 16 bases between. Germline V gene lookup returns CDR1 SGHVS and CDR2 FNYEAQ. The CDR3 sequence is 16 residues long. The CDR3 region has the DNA TGTGCCAGCAGCAACCAGGCCGGAGGGTTGAACACTGAAGCTTTCTTT. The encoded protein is CASSNQAGGLNTEAFF.

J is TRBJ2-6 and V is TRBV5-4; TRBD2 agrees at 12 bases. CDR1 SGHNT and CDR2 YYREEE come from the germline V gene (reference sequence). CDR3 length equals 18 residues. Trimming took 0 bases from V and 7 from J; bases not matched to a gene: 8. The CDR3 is CASSLALAGGSSANVLTF. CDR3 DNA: TGTGCCAGCAGCTTGGCACTAGCGGGGGGATCGAGTGCCAACGTCCTGACTTTC.

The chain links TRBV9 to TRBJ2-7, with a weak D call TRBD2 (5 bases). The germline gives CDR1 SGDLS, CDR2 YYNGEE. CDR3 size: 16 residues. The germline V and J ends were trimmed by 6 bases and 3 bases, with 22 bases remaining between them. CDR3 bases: TGTGCCAGCACCGGGGTCCAGGAAGCGCCCCTCTACGAGCAGTACTTC. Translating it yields CASTGVQEAPLYEQYF. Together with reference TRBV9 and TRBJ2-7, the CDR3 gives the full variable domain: DSGVTQTPKHLITATGQRVTLRCSPRSGDLSVYWYQQSLDQGLQFLIQYYNGEERAKGNILERFSAQQFPDLHSELNLSSLELGDSALYFCASTGVQEAPLYEQYFGPGTRLTVT.

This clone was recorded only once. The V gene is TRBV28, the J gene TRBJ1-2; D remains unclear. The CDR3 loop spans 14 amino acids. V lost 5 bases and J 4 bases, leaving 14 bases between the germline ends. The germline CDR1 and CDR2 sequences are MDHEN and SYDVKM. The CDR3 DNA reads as TGTGCCAGCAGTACGAGGCGGCCAGGCTATGGCTACACCTTC. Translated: CASSTRRPGYGYTF.

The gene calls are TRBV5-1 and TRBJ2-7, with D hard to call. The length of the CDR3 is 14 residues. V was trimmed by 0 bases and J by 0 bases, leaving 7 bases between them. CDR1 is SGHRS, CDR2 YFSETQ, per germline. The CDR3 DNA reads TGCGCCAGCAGCTTGGACCTCGCCTCCTACGAGCAGTACTTC. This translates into CASSLDLASYEQYF.